The present T cell receptor beta chain was sequenced within a study of T cells after yellow fever vaccination. Study as a whole: The SMART-Seq v4 Ultra Low Input method served to prepare the low-cell-number fractions. Notes on the study in general: After the booster, 96% of CD4 and about 90% of CD8 primary-response clones were re-detected. CD4 and CD8 compartments shared a small share of clonotypes, likely from convergent recombination.

This CDR3 is built from 13 residues. The V gene's germline CDR1 is SNHLY and CDR2 FYNNEI. Deletions cut 2 bases from V and 4 bases from J, with 9 bases between. Details on this clonotype: The antigen is not known.

UMIs were added to TCR cDNA along with a universal primer site when it was made by 5'RACE template switching. Using its own MiXCR run on the 5' RACE reads, TCRdb lists one record per CDR3 protein. The table has over 200,000 distinct CDR3 sequences, about 7% seen once. Sample: CD4+ T cells sorted from PBMCs, taken on the day of the yellow fever booster vaccination. This rearrangement joins TRBV2 to TRBJ2-7; D may be TRBD2 (5 bases). This clonotype originated in a man aged 30 to 39 who received the YFV17D yellow fever vaccine. Here the CDR3 DNA reads TGTGCCAGCAGTGAACTGGAGGTTTACGAGCAGTACTTC. Translating it yields CASSELEVYEQYF.